This T cell receptor (beta chain) appears in the sequencing data of a study of blood T cell repertoires in COVID-19. Study at large: The origin of the acute and convalescent COVID-19 samples was the United States, Italy and Spain. PBMCs, B-cell-depleted T cells, or T cells were the source of the cDNA or gDNA that made up the material.

Germline V CDR1 and CDR2: SNHLY, FYNNEI. V lost 4 bases to trimming and J lost 5 bases, with 9 bases between them. CDR3 length: 13 residues. As handled by the study authors: Researchers report that nucleated cell counts were estimated from reference gene primer amplification. This table comes from immunoSEQ multiplex PCR, and its TCRdb copy is limited to in-frame clones, with some not included. V and J calls and clone size follow that table, whereas D and trimming were derived from the DNA. The sample records roughly 41,000 clones, nearly 90% being singletons. This receptor was taken from a man between 60 and 75 years old with active or convalescent COVID-19. The V call is TRBV2, the J call TRBJ1-5; unclear D gene. Sequencing used peripheral blood. This chain's CDR3 is CASSAETDQPQHF. CDR3 bases: TGTGCCAGCAGTGCTGAAACGGATCAGCCCCAGCATTTT.